Listed below are T cell receptor beta chains from one sample, sequenced in a study of neurological immune-mediated disorders. TCRdb itself ran the 5' RACE reads through MiXCR, one entry per CDR3 protein. Of about 59,000 distinct CDR3 sequences in the sample, around 3.4% are singletons; the top ten hold around 3.1%. The source material was PBMCs. The source is a woman under 40 with multiple sclerosis. The CDR3 runs from the conserved cysteine through the conserved F or W. Each record gives: V gene, D gene, J gene, clone size, CDR3 DNA, CDR3 protein. The D gene is left open where the match is weak. A clone size is listed for some rows: how often the clone was seen (once, few, many), or a class if it is expanded.

V: TRBV5-1; D: .; J: TRBJ2-7; size: few; DNA: TGCGCCAGCAGCTTGGCGGCCAACTACGAGCAGTACTTC; CDR3: CASSLAANYEQYF
V: TRBV27; D: TRBD1; J: TRBJ2-7; size: many; DNA: TGTGCCAGCAGTCTCGACAGGGACTACGAGCAGTACTTC; CDR3: CASSLDRDYEQYF
V: TRBV5-1; D: .; J: TRBJ1-2; size: few; DNA: TGCGCCAGCAGCTTGTTTTTCTCTGTGAGCTACACCTTC; CDR3: CASSLFFSVSYTF
V: TRBV20-1; D: .; J: TRBJ1-2; size: medium-sized; DNA: TGCAGTGCTTCTACGACCCCAGGGTATGGCTACACCTTC; CDR3: CSASTTPGYGYTF
V: TRBV20-1; D: .; J: TRBJ1-1; size: .; DNA: TGCAGTGCTAGTTTGGCGGGGGCGCGGACTGAAGCTTTCTTT; CDR3: CSASLAGARTEAFF
V: TRBV27; D: .; J: TRBJ1-1; size: many; DNA: TGTGCCAGCAGTAGGGGTTTGAACACTGAAGCTTTCTTT; CDR3: CASSRGLNTEAFF
V: TRBV4-1; D: .; J: TRBJ2-7; size: many; DNA: TGCGCCAGCAGCCAAGTTGCGGGGGGACAGGTCTACGAGCAGTACTTC; CDR3: CASSQVAGGQVYEQYF
V: TRBV12-3/TRBV12-4; D: .; J: TRBJ1-1; size: many; DNA: TGTGCCAGCAGTTCGAACACTGAAGCTTTCTTT; CDR3: CASSSNTEAFF
V: TRBV6-6; D: .; J: TRBJ1-1; size: many; DNA: TGTGCCAGCAGTTACTCGGGGGGGGTGAGGGCTGAAGCTTTCTTT; CDR3: CASSYSGGVRAEAFF
V: TRBV5-1; D: .; J: TRBJ2-7; size: many; DNA: TGCGCCAGCAGCCCCGGCTCCGGGGTCCCTCGGGAGCAGTACTTC; CDR3: CASSPGSGVPREQYF
V: TRBV20-1; D: .; J: TRBJ2-5; size: many; DNA: TGCAGTGCTAGCGACAGATACCAAGAGACCCAGTACTTC; CDR3: CSASDRYQETQYF
V: TRBV5-1; D: TRBD1; J: TRBJ2-4; size: .; DNA: TGCGCCAGCAGCCCTCCGGGACAGGCCAAAAACATTCAGTACTTC; CDR3: CASSPPGQAKNIQYF
V: TRBV10-2; D: .; J: TRBJ1-5; size: many; DNA: TGCGCCAGCAGACCAGGGGTGATTGAGCCCCAGCATTTT; CDR3: CASRPGVIEPQHF
V: TRBV10-3; D: .; J: TRBJ1-3; size: many; DNA: TGTGCCATCAGGGGTTACTCTGGAAACACCATATATTTT; CDR3: CAIRGYSGNTIYF
V: TRBV7-8; D: TRBD1; J: TRBJ2-7; size: many; DNA: TGTGCCAGCAGCCGACCGGGACAGAGCTTCTACGAGCAGTACTTC; CDR3: CASSRPGQSFYEQYF
V: TRBV5-1; D: TRBD2; J: TRBJ2-1; size: many; DNA: TGCGCCAGCAGCTTGGAAGCGGGGCCTAACAATGAGCAGTTCTTC; CDR3: CASSLEAGPNNEQFF
V: TRBV3-1; D: .; J: TRBJ2-1; size: many; DNA: TGTGCCAGCAGCCAAGTCCCCCTAGATCGGGTTAACAATGAGCAGTTCTTC; CDR3: CASSQVPLDRVNNEQFF
V: TRBV20-1; D: .; J: TRBJ2-7; size: many; DNA: TGCAGTGCTACTACTAGCCGGCATTCCTACGAGCAGTACTTC; CDR3: CSATTSRHSYEQYF
V: TRBV20-1; D: TRBD2; J: TRBJ2-3; size: many; DNA: TGCAGTGCGCCTGGACTAGGGTTTCTTGATACGCAGTATTTT; CDR3: CSAPGLGFLDTQYF
V: TRBV6-1; D: .; J: TRBJ2-2; size: many; DNA: TGTGCCAGCAGTGAAGCCCCAGACCCTACCGGGGAGCTGTTTTTT; CDR3: CASSEAPDPTGELFF
V: TRBV2; D: TRBD1; J: TRBJ2-2; size: many; DNA: TGTGCCAGCAGTCCTGGACAGGGTGCGAACACCGGGGAGCTGTTTTTT; CDR3: CASSPGQGANTGELFF
V: TRBV20-1; D: .; J: TRBJ2-3; size: many; DNA: TGCAGTGCTAGTAGCTGGGATTATACGCAGTATTTT; CDR3: CSASSWDYTQYF
V: TRBV6-6; D: .; J: TRBJ2-7; size: many; DNA: TGTGCCAGCAATAACGACGGGTACGAGCAGTACTTC; CDR3: CASNNDGYEQYF
V: TRBV27; D: .; J: TRBJ2-6; size: many; DNA: TGTGCCAGCAGTTCGCACCCCTCTGGGGCCAACGTCCTGACTTTC; CDR3: CASSSHPSGANVLTF
V: TRBV20-1; D: .; J: TRBJ2-1; size: .; DNA: TGCAGTGCTGGAACAGGAGGGACAGTTCTTGAGCAGTTCTTC; CDR3: CSAGTGGTVLEQFF